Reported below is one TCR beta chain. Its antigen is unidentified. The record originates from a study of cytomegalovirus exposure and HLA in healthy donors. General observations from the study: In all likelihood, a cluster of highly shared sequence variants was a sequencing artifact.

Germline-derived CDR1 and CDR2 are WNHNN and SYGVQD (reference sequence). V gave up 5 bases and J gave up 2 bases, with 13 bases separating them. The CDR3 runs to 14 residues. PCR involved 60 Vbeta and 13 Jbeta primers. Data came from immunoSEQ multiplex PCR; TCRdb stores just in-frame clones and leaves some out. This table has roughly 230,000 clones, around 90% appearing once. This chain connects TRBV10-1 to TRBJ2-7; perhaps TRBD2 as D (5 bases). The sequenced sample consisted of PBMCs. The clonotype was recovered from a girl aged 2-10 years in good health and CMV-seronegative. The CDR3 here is CASSQAGGTYEQYF. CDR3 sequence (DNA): TGCGCCAGCAGTCAGGCCGGAGGTACCTACGAGCAGTACTTC.